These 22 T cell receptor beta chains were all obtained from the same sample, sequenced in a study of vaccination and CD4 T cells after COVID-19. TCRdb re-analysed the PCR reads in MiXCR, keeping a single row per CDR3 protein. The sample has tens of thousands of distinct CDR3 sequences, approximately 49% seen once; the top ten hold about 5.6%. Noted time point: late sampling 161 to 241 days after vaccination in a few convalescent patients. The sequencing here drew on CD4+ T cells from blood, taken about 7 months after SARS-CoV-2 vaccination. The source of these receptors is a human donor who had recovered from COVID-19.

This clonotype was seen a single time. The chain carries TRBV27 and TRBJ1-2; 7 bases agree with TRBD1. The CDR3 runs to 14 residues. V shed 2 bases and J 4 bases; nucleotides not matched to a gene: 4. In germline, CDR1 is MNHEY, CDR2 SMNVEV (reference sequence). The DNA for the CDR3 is TGTGCCAGCAGTTTAGACAGGGCTAGCTATGGCTACACCTTC. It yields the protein CASSLDRASYGYTF.

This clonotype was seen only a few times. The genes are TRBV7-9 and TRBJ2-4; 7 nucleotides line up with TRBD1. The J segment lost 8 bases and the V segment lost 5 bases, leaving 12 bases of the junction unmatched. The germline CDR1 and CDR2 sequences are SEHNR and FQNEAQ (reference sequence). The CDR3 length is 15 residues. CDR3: CASSTSTGAGDIQYF. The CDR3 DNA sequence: TGTGCCAGCAGCACAAGTACAGGGGCCGGGGACATTCAGTACTTC.

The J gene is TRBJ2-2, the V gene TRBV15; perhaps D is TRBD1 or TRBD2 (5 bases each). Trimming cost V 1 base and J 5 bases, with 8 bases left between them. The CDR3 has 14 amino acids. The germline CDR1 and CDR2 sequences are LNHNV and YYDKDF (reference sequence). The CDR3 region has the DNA TGTGCCACCAGCAGAGGAGGGGTAACCGGGGAGCTGTTTTTT. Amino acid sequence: CATSRGGVTGELFF.

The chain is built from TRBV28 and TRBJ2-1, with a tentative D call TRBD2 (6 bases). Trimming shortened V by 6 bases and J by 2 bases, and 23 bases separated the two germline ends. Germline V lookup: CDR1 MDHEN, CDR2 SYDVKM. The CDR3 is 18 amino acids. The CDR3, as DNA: TGTGCCAGCAGAGCGGATGCGGGGACCCCCATCGCCTACAATGAGCAGTTCTTC. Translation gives CASRADAGTPIAYNEQFF. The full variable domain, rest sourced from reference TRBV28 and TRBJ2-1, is DVKVTQSSRYLVKRTGEKVFLECVQDMDHENMFWYRQDPGLGLRLIYFSYDVKMKEKGDIPEGYSVSREKKERFSLILESASTNQTSMYLCASRADAGTPIAYNEQFFGPGTRLTVL.

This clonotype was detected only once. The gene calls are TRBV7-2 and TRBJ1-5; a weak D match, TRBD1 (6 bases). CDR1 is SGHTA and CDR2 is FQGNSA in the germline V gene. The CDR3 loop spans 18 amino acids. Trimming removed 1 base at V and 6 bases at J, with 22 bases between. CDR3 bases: TGTGCCAGCAGCTTAGTACCAACCGGGGGGGGCGTCGGTCAGCCCCAGCATTTT. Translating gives CASSLVPTGGGVGQPQHF.

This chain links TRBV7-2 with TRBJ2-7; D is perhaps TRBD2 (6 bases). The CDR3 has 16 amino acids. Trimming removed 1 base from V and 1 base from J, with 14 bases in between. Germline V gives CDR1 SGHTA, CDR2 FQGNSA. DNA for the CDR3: TGTGCCAGCAGCTTAGGGAGAGGGAGGAGTTCCTACGAGCAGTACTTC. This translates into CASSLGRGRSSYEQYF.

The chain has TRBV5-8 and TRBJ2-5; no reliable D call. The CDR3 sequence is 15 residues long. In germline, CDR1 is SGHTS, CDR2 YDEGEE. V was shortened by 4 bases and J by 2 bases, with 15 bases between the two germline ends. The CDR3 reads CASSRGQSTQETQYF. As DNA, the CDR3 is TGTGCCAGCAGCCGTGGGCAGTCGACACAAGAGACCCAGTACTTC.

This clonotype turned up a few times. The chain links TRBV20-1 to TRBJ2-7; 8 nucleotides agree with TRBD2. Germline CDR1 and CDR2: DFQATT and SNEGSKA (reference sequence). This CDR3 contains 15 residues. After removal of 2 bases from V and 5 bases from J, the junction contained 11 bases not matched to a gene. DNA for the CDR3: TGCAGTGCTAGAAGCCGGGAGGGCCCTGGGAACGAGCAGTACTTC. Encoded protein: CSARSREGPGNEQYF.

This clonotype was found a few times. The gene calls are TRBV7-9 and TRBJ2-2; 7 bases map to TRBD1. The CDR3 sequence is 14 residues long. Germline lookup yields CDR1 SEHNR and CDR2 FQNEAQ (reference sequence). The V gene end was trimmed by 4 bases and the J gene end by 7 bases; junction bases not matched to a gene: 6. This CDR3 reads CASSSTGKGGELFF. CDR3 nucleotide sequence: TGTGCCAGCAGCTCGACAGGGAAGGGCGGGGAGCTGTTTTTT.

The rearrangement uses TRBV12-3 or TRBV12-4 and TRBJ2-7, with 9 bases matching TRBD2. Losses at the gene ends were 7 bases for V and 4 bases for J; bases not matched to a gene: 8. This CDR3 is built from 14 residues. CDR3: CASTLSGSLYEQYF. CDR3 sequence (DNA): TGTGCCAGCACCCTTAGCGGGAGTCTATACGAGCAGTACTTC.

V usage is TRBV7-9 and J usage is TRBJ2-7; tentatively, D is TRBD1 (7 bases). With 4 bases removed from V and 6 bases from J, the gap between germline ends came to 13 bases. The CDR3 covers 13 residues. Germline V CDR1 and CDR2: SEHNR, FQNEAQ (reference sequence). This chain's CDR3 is CASSSRDSVEQYF. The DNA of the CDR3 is TGTGCCAGCAGCTCGCGGGACAGCGTCGAGCAGTACTTC.

The CDR3, as DNA: TGCAGTGCCCCCCAGCCTCTCAATGGACCCCAGCATTTT. Protein sequence: CSAPQPLNGPQHF. The chain couples TRBV20-1 to TRBJ1-5; no clear D. CDR1 and CDR2 (germline): DFQATT, SNEGSKA (reference sequence). This CDR3 contains 13 residues. V lost 6 bases to trimming and J lost 10 bases, with 19 bases between them.

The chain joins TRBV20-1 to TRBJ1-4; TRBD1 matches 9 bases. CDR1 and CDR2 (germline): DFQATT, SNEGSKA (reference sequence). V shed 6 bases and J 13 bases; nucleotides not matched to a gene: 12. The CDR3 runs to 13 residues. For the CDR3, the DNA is TGCAGTGCACTACGTCCCGGGACAGGGTCACTGTTTTTT. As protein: CSALRPGTGSLFF.

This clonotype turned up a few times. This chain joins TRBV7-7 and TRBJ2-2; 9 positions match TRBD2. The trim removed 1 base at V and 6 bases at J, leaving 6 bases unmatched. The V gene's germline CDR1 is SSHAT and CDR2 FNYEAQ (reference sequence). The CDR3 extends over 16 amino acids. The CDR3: CASSLEVSGSAGELFF. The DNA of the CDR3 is TGTGCCAGCAGCTTAGAAGTTAGCGGGAGCGCCGGGGAGCTGTTTTTT.

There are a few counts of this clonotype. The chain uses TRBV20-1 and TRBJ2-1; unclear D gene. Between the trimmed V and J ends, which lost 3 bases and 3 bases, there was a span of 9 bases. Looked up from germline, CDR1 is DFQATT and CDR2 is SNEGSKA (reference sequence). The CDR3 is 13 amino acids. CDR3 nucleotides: TGCAGTGCTAGGGCTGCCCGCTACAATGAGCAGTTCTTC. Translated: CSARAARYNEQFF.

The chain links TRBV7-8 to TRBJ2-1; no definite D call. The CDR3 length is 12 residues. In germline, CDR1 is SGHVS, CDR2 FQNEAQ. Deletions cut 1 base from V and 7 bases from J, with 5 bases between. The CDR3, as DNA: TGTGCCAGCAGCTTAGGGCAGAATGAGCAGTTCTTC. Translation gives CASSLGQNEQFF.

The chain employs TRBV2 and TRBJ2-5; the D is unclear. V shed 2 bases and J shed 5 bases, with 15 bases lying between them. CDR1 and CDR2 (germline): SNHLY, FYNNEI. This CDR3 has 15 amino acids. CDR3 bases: TGTGCCAGCAGTGAACGGACCCTGAGTTGGGAGACCCAGTACTTC. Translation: CASSERTLSWETQYF.

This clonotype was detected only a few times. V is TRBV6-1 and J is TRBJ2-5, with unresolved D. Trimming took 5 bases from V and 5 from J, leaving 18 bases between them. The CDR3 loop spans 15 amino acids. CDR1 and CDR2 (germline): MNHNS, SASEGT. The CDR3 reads CASSPASALAETQYF. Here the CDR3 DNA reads TGTGCCAGCAGTCCCGCCTCCGCGCTCGCGGAGACCCAGTACTTC.

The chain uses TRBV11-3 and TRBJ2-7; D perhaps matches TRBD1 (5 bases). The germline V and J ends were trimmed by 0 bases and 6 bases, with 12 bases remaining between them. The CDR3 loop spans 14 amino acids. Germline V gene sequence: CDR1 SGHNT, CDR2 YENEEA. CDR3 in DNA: TGTGCCAGCAGCTTAGATCAGGGTACGTCCGAGCAGTACTTC. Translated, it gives CASSLDQGTSEQYF.

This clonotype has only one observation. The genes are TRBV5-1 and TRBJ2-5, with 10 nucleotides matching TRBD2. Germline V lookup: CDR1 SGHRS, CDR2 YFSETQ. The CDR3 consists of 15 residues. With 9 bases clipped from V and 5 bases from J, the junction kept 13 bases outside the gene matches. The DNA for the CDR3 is TGCGCCACACGGGGGACTAGCGCCCGGGCGGAGACCCAGTACTTC. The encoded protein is CATRGTSARAETQYF.

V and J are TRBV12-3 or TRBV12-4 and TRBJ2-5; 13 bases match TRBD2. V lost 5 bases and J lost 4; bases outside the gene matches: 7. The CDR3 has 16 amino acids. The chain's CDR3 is CASSLRLAGGPETQYF. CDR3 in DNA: TGTGCCAGCAGTCTACGACTAGCGGGAGGTCCAGAGACCCAGTACTTC.

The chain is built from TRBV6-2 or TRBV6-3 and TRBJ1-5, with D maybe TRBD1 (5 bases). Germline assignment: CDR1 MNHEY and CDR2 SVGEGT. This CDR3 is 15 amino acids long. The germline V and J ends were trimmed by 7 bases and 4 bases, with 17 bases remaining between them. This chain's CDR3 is CASTLRATANQPQHF. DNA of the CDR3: TGTGCCAGCACCTTACGGGCGACAGCTAATCAGCCCCAGCATTTT.